This T cell receptor (beta chain) stems from a study of a mutant IDH1 vaccine in newly diagnosed glioma. Time point noted: baseline, week 1 (first vaccination visit). Described treatment: pre-vaccination baseline after standard-of-care therapy. Here immunoSEQ multiplex PCR was the method, and the copy in TCRdb shows in-frame clones only, minus some. The repertoire holds about 88,000 clones, with over 70% as singletons. The TCR sequence derives from a man aged 35-49 years with glioma. Some clones in this sample may be carry-over from other donors' samples. The sequenced sample was PBMCs, obtained from a glioma patient treated with radiotherapy, temozolomide or both.

The CDR3 is CASSLGRNTEAFF. The CDR3, as DNA: TGTGCCAGCAGCTTAGGCAGGAACACTGAAGCTTTCTTT. The J gene is TRBJ1-1, the V gene TRBV7-7; D unclear. Germline CDR1 and CDR2: SSHAT and FNYEAQ (reference sequence). Between the trimmed V and J ends, which lost 1 base and 1 base, there was a span of 4 bases. This CDR3 has 13 residues.